These 11 T cell receptor beta chains share one sample of origin, sequenced in a study of shared clonotypes between healthy human individuals. Naive CD8 cells, CD45RO-negative and positively selected for CCR7, excluded terminally differentiated effector memory CD45RA+ cells. TCRdb keeps only in-frame clones here, not all; method: immunoSEQ multiplex PCR. The sample consists of about 2 million clones, about 95% of them appearing once. The source material was naive CD8+ T cells sorted from blood. All receptors come from a man aged 18-30 years in good health.

The V and J genes are TRBV19 and TRBJ2-5; the match to TRBD1 covers 8 bases. This CDR3 is built from 15 residues. Per the germline V gene, CDR1 is LNHDA and CDR2 is SQIVND (reference sequence). V trimming: 1 base; J trimming: 5 bases; junction bases outside the gene matches: 6. The CDR3 DNA is TGTGCCAGTAGTATAGGGGCAGGGGGCACGGAGACCCAGTACTTC. Amino acid sequence: CASSIGAGGTETQYF.

This rearrangement joins TRBV4-1 to TRBJ1-2; 7 bases match TRBD1. The V segment lost 1 base and the J segment 2 bases; nucleotides outside the gene matches: 4. The CDR3 has 15 residues. Germline CDR1 and CDR2: MGHRA and YSYEKL. As DNA, the CDR3 is TGCGCCAGCAGCCAAGTTAAGGGGGCGAACTATGGCTACACCTTC. Protein sequence: CASSQVKGANYGYTF.

The chain recombines TRBV10-3 with TRBJ2-1; D is unresolved. V gave up 6 bases and J gave up 10 bases, with 16 bases separating them. Germline CDR1 is ENHRY and CDR2 is SYGVKD. This CDR3 region has 13 residues. The CDR3 protein is CAISFDPGDEQFF. The CDR3 DNA reads as TGTGCCATCAGCTTTGACCCCGGTGACGAGCAGTTCTTC.

The CDR3 DNA sequence: TGTGCCAGCAGCCCGATGACAGGGGAACGCCGAACCTTCACCCTCCACTTT. It yields the protein CASSPMTGERRTFTLHF. The J gene is TRBJ1-6, the V gene TRBV7-9, with TRBD1 identical over 8 bases. J gave up 14 bases and V 5 bases, and 20 bases lay outside the gene matches. The CDR3 has 17 amino acids. Germline V gene sequence: CDR1 SEHNR, CDR2 FQNEAQ (reference sequence).

The rearrangement joins TRBV29-1 to TRBJ2-7, with a weak D call TRBD1 (6 bases). Trimming stripped 1 base from V and 3 bases from J, with 10 bases between. CDR1 is SQVTM, CDR2 ANQGSEA, per germline. The CDR3 consists of 13 residues. This CDR3 is CSVEGEQGYEQYF. The CDR3 DNA sequence: TGCAGCGTTGAAGGCGAACAGGGCTACGAGCAGTACTTC.

The CDR3 here is CASSFMPQETQYF. DNA for the CDR3: TGTGCCAGCAGCTTCATGCCTCAAGAGACCCAGTACTTC. The gene calls are TRBV5-4 and TRBJ2-5; D unresolved. Germline values: CDR1 SGHNT, CDR2 YYREEE (reference sequence). Trimming stripped 2 bases from V and 2 bases from J, with 7 bases between. This CDR3 contains 13 residues. The variable domain in full, with the rest retrieved from reference TRBV5-4 and TRBJ2-5, is ETGVTQSPTHLIKTRGQQVTLRCSSQSGHNTVSWYQQALGQGPQFIFQYYREEENGRGNFPPRFSGLQFPNYSSELNVNALELDDSALYLCASSFMPQETQYFGPGTRLLVL.

This clone has just one count. The rearrangement links TRBV13 to TRBJ1-1; TRBD1 is a possible D gene (5 bases). Germline loops: CDR1 PRHDT, CDR2 FYEKMQ (reference sequence). The CDR3 has 13 amino acids. V was clipped by 4 bases and J by 11 bases, with 17 bases between them. This CDR3 reads CASSSGRSWLAFF. The DNA of the CDR3 is TGTGCCAGCAGCTCGGGACGGTCCTGGTTGGCTTTCTTT. The full variable domain, its missing parts supplied by reference TRBV13 and TRBJ1-1, is AAGVIQSPRHLIKEKRETATLKCYPIPRHDTVYWYQQGPGQDPQFLISFYEKMQSDKGSIPDRFSAQQFSDYHSELNMSSLELGDSALYFCASSSGRSWLAFFGQGTRLTVV.

To note about this clone: Other nucleotide sequences in the sample specify the same CDR3. The chain joins TRBV9 to TRBJ2-7; D might be TRBD1 (6 bases). The V and J ends lost 0 bases and 4 bases respectively, with 8 bases between them. The CDR3 covers 13 residues. Germline CDR1 and CDR2: SGDLS and YYNGEE. CDR3 coding DNA: TGTGCCAGCAGCGTAGCCCAGGGGTACGAGCAGTACTTC. This translates into CASSVAQGYEQYF.

The chain carries TRBV6-1 and TRBJ2-2; the D gene is possibly TRBD1 (6 bases). In germline, CDR1 is MNHNS, CDR2 SASEGT. The CDR3 is 16 residues long. Trimming took off 2 bases at V and 2 bases at J, with 12 bases between the two ends. The DNA for the CDR3 is TGTGCCAGCAGTGAACTTCGGACAGAAAACACCGGGGAGCTGTTTTTT. Amino acids: CASSELRTENTGELFF.

The CDR3 spells CASSTTASTDTQYF. In DNA form, the CDR3 reads TGTGCCAGCAGTACAACAGCCTCCACAGATACGCAGTATTTT. The chain uses TRBV27 and TRBJ2-3; no firm D call. The CDR3 has 14 residues. The V and J ends lost 5 bases and 2 bases respectively, with 11 bases between them. Germline CDR1 is MNHEY and CDR2 is SMNVEV (reference sequence).

On this clone: The same CDR3 arises from other DNA sequences in this sample as well. The chain links TRBV30 to TRBJ1-5; D ambiguous. Germline values: CDR1 GTSNPN, CDR2 SVGIG (reference sequence). The V end lost 3 bases, the J end lost 1 base, and 16 bases lay between the germline ends. The CDR3 has 16 amino acids. In nucleotides, the CDR3 is TGTGCCTGGAGGCCCCGTGACGGAGTGAGCAATCAGCCCCAGCATTTT. It encodes CAWRPRDGVSNQPQHF.